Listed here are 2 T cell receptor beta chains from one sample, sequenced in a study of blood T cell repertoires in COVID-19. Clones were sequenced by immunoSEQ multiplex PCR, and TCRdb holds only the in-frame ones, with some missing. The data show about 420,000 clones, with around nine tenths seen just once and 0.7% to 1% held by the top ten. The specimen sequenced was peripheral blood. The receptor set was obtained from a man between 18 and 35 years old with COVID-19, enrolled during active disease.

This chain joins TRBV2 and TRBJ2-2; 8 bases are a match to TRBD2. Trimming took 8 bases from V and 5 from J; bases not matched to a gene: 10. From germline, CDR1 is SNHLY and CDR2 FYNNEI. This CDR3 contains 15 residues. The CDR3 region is CASDRAGVGTGELFF. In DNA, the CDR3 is TGTGCCAGCGATAGAGCGGGGGTGGGTACCGGGGAGCTGTTTTTT.

The CDR3 DNA is TGTGCCAGCGGTAGGGGGGGCCCAGAGACCCAGTACTTC. The encoded protein is CASGRGGPETQYF. The genes are TRBV27 and TRBJ2-5; D might be TRBD2 (7 bases). The CDR3 extends over 13 amino acids. CDR1 and CDR2 (germline): MNHEY, SMNVEV (reference sequence). Deletions cut 8 bases from V and 4 bases from J, with 14 bases between.